One sample yielded the 9 T cell receptor beta chains listed below, sequenced in a study of shared clonotypes between healthy human individuals. This table comes from immunoSEQ multiplex PCR, and its TCRdb copy is limited to in-frame clones, with some not included. The data hold roughly 1.4 million clones, with approximately 98.5% observed a single time. Sequenced: naive CD4+ T cells sorted from blood. Noted subset: CD45RA+ positively selected. These TCRs come from a man under 40 in good health.

The rearrangement uses TRBV4-1 and TRBJ2-1; 8 bases line up with TRBD2. Germline assignment: CDR1 MGHRA and CDR2 YSYEKL. Trimming at V came to 2 bases and at J to 2 bases, leaving 8 bases not matched to a gene. The CDR3 spans 17 residues. The DNA of the CDR3 is TGCGCCAGCAGCCAATTGGTACTAGCGGAGACCTACAATGAGCAGTTCTTC. Protein product: CASSQLVLAETYNEQFF.

The chain uses TRBV6-1 and TRBJ1-5, with a possible D match to TRBD1 (5 bases). Trimming took off 3 bases at V and 3 bases at J, with 15 bases between the two ends. Germline CDR1 is MNHNS and CDR2 is SASEGT. CDR3 size: 16 residues. CDR3 loop: CASSDRWDRANQPQHF. DNA of the CDR3: TGTGCCAGCAGTGACCGGTGGGACCGCGCCAATCAGCCCCAGCATTTT.

The chain couples TRBV18 to TRBJ2-5; possible D gene TRBD1, 5 bases. Germline CDR1 and CDR2: KGHSH and LQKENI. The CDR3 covers 16 residues. V lost 0 bases and J 5 bases, leaving 16 bases between the germline ends. CDR3 residues: CASSPPLRPGSETQYF. The CDR3 bases are TGTGCCAGCTCACCACCCCTTCGCCCAGGGTCGGAGACCCAGTACTTC.

The V gene is TRBV7-2, the J gene TRBJ2-7, with D possibly matching TRBD1 (5 bases). CDR3 length: 14 amino acids. Germline CDR1 reads SGHTA; CDR2 reads FQGNSA. Trimming left V 3 bases short and J 4 bases short, with 13 bases between. CDR3 region: CASSFGHNGYEQYF. The CDR3 coding sequence is TGTGCCAGCAGCTTCGGACACAATGGATACGAGCAGTACTTC.

This chain connects TRBV5-1 to TRBJ1-1; no clear D gene. Trimming took off 4 bases at V and 0 bases at J, with 13 bases between the two ends. This CDR3 region has 15 residues. CDR1 is SGHRS and CDR2 is YFSETQ in the germline V gene. The CDR3 DNA sequence: TGCGCCAGCAGCCCGCCCCCGGGTCTGAACACTGAAGCTTTCTTT. Its protein product is CASSPPPGLNTEAFF. Combining the CDR3 with reference TRBV5-1 and TRBJ1-1 gives the whole variable domain KAGVTQTPRYLIKTRGQQVTLSCSPISGHRSVSWYQQTPGQGLQFLFEYFSETQRNKGNFPGRFSGRQFSNSRSEMNVSTLELGDSALYLCASSPPPGLNTEAFFGQGTRLTVV.

V usage is TRBV11-2 and J usage is TRBJ2-5; 8 bases agree with TRBD1. The V gene end was trimmed by 1 base and the J gene end by 6 bases; junction bases not matched to a gene: 13. This CDR3 contains 17 residues. Germline CDR1 is SGHAT and CDR2 is FQNNGV. The CDR3 DNA reads TGTGCCAGCAGCTTAGGCCGCTACCGGGACAGGAGCAAGACCCAGTACTTC. Protein: CASSLGRYRDRSKTQYF.

The genes are TRBV10-1 and TRBJ2-7; 8 nucleotides match TRBD1. CDR3 length: 14 amino acids. Trimming removed 9 bases from V and 2 bases from J; junction bases left unmatched: 9. Per the germline V gene, CDR1 is WNHNN and CDR2 is SYGVQD (reference sequence). The CDR3 spells CARGQGPPTYEQYF. CDR3 nucleotides: TGCGCCAGAGGACAGGGCCCACCTACCTACGAGCAGTACTTC.

The chain recombines TRBV18 with TRBJ1-3; D not resolved. The germline gives CDR1 KGHSH, CDR2 LQKENI. Trimming stripped 8 bases from V and 0 bases from J, with 14 bases between. The CDR3 covers 15 residues. CDR3 sequence reads: CASTHLDSSGNTIYF. CDR3 nucleotides: TGTGCCAGCACACACTTGGATTCCTCTGGAAACACCATATATTTT.

CDR3 nucleotides: TGCGCCAGCAGCTCGACCGTGTCCTACGAGCAGTACTTC. Translated: CASSSTVSYEQYF. This chain links TRBV5-1 with TRBJ2-7; D not certain. Germline assignment: CDR1 SGHRS and CDR2 YFSETQ. V was pared by 3 bases and J by 1 base, with 8 bases between. This CDR3 spans 13 amino acids.